This is a list of T cell receptor beta chains from one sample in a study of T cell repertoires in cytomegalovirus infection. TCRdb passed the reads through MiXCR, listing each CDR3 protein once. The table lists about 360,000 distinct CDR3 sequences, around 18% of them singletons. The sequenced sample consisted of PBMCs. These receptors were taken from a human donor in good health (CMV status not recorded). Some clones in this sample may be carry-over from other donors' samples. The CDR3 runs from the conserved cysteine through the conserved F or W. Fields, in order: clone size, J gene, D gene, V gene, CDR3 DNA, CDR3 protein. A D gene is named only where the DNA matches it firmly. Only part of the rows carry a size: once, few, many, or a class if the clone is expanded.

clone_size: NA
j_call: TRBJ1-4
d_call: NA
v_call: TRBV20-1
cdr3_nt: TGCAGTGCTACTGACAGAATTAATGAAAAACTGTTTTTT
cdr3_aa: CSATDRINEKLFF

clone_size: NA
j_call: TRBJ2-5
d_call: TRBD2
v_call: TRBV12-3/TRBV12-4
cdr3_nt: TGTGCCACCTCCCTACCGGGACTAGCGGGGGAGACCCAGTACTTC
cdr3_aa: CATSLPGLAGETQYF

clone_size: NA
j_call: TRBJ2-5
d_call: NA
v_call: TRBV18
cdr3_nt: TGTGCCAGCTCACCAAGCGTACAAGAGGAGACCCAGTACTTC
cdr3_aa: CASSPSVQEETQYF

clone_size: many
j_call: TRBJ2-1
d_call: NA
v_call: TRBV5-4
cdr3_nt: TGTGCCAGCAGCTCTAGGCACAAGATGGGGAGAAGGAGTGAGCAGTTCTTC
cdr3_aa: CASSSRHKMGRRSEQFF

clone_size: NA
j_call: TRBJ2-5
d_call: TRBD2
v_call: TRBV7-2
cdr3_nt: TGTGCCAGCAGCCAACCGGGGCGGGGGAAAGAGACCCAGTACTTC
cdr3_aa: CASSQPGRGKETQYF

clone_size: NA
j_call: TRBJ1-1
d_call: NA
v_call: TRBV5-4
cdr3_nt: TGTGCCAGCAGCCTAGGGCCGCCCACTGAAGCTTTCTTT
cdr3_aa: CASSLGPPTEAFF

clone_size: few
j_call: TRBJ2-7
d_call: NA
v_call: TRBV28
cdr3_nt: TGTGCCAGCAGTTTGATTTCGAGACAGAAAGGTTACGAGCAGTACTTC
cdr3_aa: CASSLISRQKGYEQYF

clone_size: few
j_call: TRBJ1-1
d_call: NA
v_call: TRBV2
cdr3_nt: TGTGCCAGCAGTGATAACGGACACCAAGGGGGGACTGAAGCTTTCTTT
cdr3_aa: CASSDNGHQGGTEAFF

clone_size: many
j_call: TRBJ2-4
d_call: NA
v_call: TRBV12-3/TRBV12-4
cdr3_nt: TGTGCCAGCAGCCCTCGGACTCAAACAAACATTCAGTACTTC
cdr3_aa: CASSPRTQTNIQYF

clone_size: NA
j_call: TRBJ1-3
d_call: NA
v_call: TRBV20-1
cdr3_nt: TGCAGTGCTAAGGGCCCGAGGGTTGCTGGAAACACCATATATTTT
cdr3_aa: CSAKGPRVAGNTIYF

clone_size: once
j_call: TRBJ2-7
d_call: NA
v_call: TRBV6-1
cdr3_nt: TGTGCCAGCAGTGATCGGCCGGTGACCTACGAGCAGTACTTC
cdr3_aa: CASSDRPVTYEQYF

clone_size: NA
j_call: TRBJ1-1
d_call: NA
v_call: TRBV6-1
cdr3_nt: TGTGCCAGCAGTGGCCGGCCCCATAAGAACACTGAAGCTTTCTTT
cdr3_aa: CASSGRPHKNTEAFF

clone_size: many
j_call: TRBJ1-1
d_call: NA
v_call: TRBV7-8
cdr3_nt: TGTGCCAGCAGCCTCGGGTGGGGTCTGAACACTGAAGCTTTCTTT
cdr3_aa: CASSLGWGLNTEAFF

clone_size: many
j_call: TRBJ2-3
d_call: TRBD2
v_call: TRBV11-2
cdr3_nt: TGTGCCAGCAGCCCAAGGCGGACTAGCGGGAGGGCCATCGCAGATACGCAGTATTTT
cdr3_aa: CASSPRRTSGRAIADTQYF

clone_size: many
j_call: TRBJ2-1
d_call: NA
v_call: TRBV7-2
cdr3_nt: TGTGCCAGCAGTCGAACCAGGGTCGGGTCCTACAATGAGCAGTTCTTC
cdr3_aa: CASSRTRVGSYNEQFF

clone_size: many
j_call: TRBJ2-1
d_call: NA
v_call: TRBV7-2
cdr3_nt: TGTGCCAGCAGCGACCCCCAGGGCGGGAAAGGCGATGAGCAGTTCTTC
cdr3_aa: CASSDPQGGKGDEQFF

clone_size: few
j_call: TRBJ1-1
d_call: NA
v_call: TRBV4-2
cdr3_nt: TGTGCCAGCAGCCAAGATTTTTATACGGCTTTCTTT
cdr3_aa: CASSQDFYTAFF

clone_size: many
j_call: TRBJ1-1
d_call: NA
v_call: TRBV12-3/TRBV12-4
cdr3_nt: TGTGCCAGCAGTATCGACAGCCAGAACACTGAAGCTTTCTTT
cdr3_aa: CASSIDSQNTEAFF

clone_size: many
j_call: TRBJ1-1
d_call: NA
v_call: TRBV7-8
cdr3_nt: TGTGCCAGCAGCCTGGTGCGCGGGGCTTTCTTT
cdr3_aa: CASSLVRGAFF

clone_size: few
j_call: TRBJ1-1
d_call: TRBD1
v_call: TRBV7-6
cdr3_nt: TGTGCCAGCAGCTTAGGTCGGGACAGGCGGAACACTGAAGCTTTCTTT
cdr3_aa: CASSLGRDRRNTEAFF

clone_size: NA
j_call: TRBJ2-1
d_call: NA
v_call: TRBV7-8
cdr3_nt: TGTGCCAGCAGCTTAAGGAGGGGTACGGCTTGGACCCCCCGTAATGAGCAGTTCTTC
cdr3_aa: CASSLRRGTAWTPRNEQFF

clone_size: few
j_call: TRBJ2-2
d_call: TRBD2
v_call: TRBV11-2
cdr3_nt: TGTGCCAGCTCGAGGACTAGCGGGAGCGGGGAGCTGTTTTTT
cdr3_aa: CASSRTSGSGELFF

clone_size: NA
j_call: TRBJ1-2
d_call: NA
v_call: TRBV7-9
cdr3_nt: TGTGCCAGCAGCTCCGAAAGGGATCGACTCTATGGCTACACCTTC
cdr3_aa: CASSSERDRLYGYTF

clone_size: NA
j_call: TRBJ1-5
d_call: NA
v_call: TRBV9
cdr3_nt: TGTGCCAGCAGTCGGGGGCAGGGCAATCAGCCCCAGCATTTT
cdr3_aa: CASSRGQGNQPQHF